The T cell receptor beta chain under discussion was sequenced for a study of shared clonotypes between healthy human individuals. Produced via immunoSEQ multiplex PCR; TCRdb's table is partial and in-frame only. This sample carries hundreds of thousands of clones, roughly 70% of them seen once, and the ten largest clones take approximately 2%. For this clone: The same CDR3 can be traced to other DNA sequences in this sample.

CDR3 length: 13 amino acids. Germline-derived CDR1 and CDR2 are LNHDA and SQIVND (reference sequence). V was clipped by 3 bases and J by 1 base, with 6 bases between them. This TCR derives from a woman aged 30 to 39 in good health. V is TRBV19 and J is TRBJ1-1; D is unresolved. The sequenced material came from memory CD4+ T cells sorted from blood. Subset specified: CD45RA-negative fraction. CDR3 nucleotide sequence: TGTGCCAGTAGTATTAGAAGGAACACTGAAGCTTTCTTT. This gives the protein CASSIRRNTEAFF.